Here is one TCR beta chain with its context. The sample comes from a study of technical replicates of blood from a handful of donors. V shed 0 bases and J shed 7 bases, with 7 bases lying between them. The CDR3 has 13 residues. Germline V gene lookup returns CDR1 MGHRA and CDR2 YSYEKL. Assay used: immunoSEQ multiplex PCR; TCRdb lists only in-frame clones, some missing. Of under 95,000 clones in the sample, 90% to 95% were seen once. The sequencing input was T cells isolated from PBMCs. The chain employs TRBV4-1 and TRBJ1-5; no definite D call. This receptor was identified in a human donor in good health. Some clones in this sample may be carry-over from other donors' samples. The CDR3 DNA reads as TGCGCCAGCAGCCAAGACGGTTTCCAGCCCCAGCATTTT. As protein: CASSQDGFQPQHF.